This TCR beta chain was identified during a study of immune evolution from preneoplasia to lung adenocarcinoma. This table comes from immunoSEQ multiplex PCR, and its TCRdb copy is limited to in-frame clones, with some not included. The data hold around 2,500 clones, with approximately 40% observed a single time. Resections took place in Japan or China from about 2014 to 2018. Two lung cancer pathologists independently confirmed each histologic diagnosis. Worth noting for this clone: The target antigen is unknown.

The CDR3 sequence is 12 residues long. From germline, CDR1 is SGHAT and CDR2 FQNNGV. V lost 3 bases, J lost 2 bases, and 4 bases lay in between. Regarding the study as a whole: Top clone frequencies peaked in normal lung, apparently declining through invasive adenocarcinoma. Clonality was highest in normal lung, lower in later-stage lesions apparently.

The sequence was obtained from a person aged 60-80 years with lung adenocarcinoma. The V and J genes are TRBV11-2 and TRBJ2-5; D not certain. Sequencing input: FFPE adjacent normal lung tissue. CDR3 DNA: TGTGCCAGCAGCTTTCGGCAAGAGACCCAGTACTTC. Encoded protein: CASSFRQETQYF.